This T cell receptor (beta chain) emerged from a study of blood T cell repertoires in COVID-19. Whole-study context: There were acute and convalescent COVID-19 samples, and they came from the United States, Italy and Spain.

Original data processing: Quantification of nucleated cells was approximated via reference gene primer amplification. Profiling relied on immunoSEQ multiplex PCR, and the TCRdb table lists in-frame clones only, not all of them. The D gene and trimming were derived from the DNA, and the V and J assignments and clone size from that table. The table lists 120,000 to 150,000 clones, about 90% of them singletons. V was pared by 3 bases and J by 1 base, with 14 bases of the junction left unmatched. CDR3 size: 18 residues. From germline, CDR1 is KGHSH and CDR2 LQKENI. The sequenced sample consisted of peripheral blood. The chain is built from TRBV18 and TRBJ1-2; the match to TRBD1 covers 7 bases. This receptor was identified in a human donor in a cohort sampled during active COVID-19. The CDR3 sequence: CASSPLEGRGKLNYGYTF. Written as DNA, the CDR3 is TGTGCCAGCTCACCCTTGGAAGGCAGGGGGAAACTTAACTATGGCTACACCTTC.